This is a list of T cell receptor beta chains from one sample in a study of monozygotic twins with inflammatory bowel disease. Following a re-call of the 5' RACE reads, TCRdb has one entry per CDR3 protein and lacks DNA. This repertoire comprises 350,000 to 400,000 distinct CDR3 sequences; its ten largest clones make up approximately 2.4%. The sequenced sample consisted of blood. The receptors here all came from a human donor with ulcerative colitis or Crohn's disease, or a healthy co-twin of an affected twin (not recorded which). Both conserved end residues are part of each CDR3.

CDR3aa: CASSLRPLTGRLLSSYNSPLHF
j_gene: TRBJ1-6
v_gene: TRBV7-6

CDR3aa: CAISEDRGPETQYF
j_gene: TRBJ2-5
v_gene: TRBV10-3

CDR3aa: CSVAGWQGGGANVLTF
j_gene: TRBJ2-6
v_gene: TRBV29-1

CDR3aa: CASSYSGGGAYNEQFF
j_gene: TRBJ2-1
v_gene: TRBV6-5

CDR3aa: CASSAGTGFPGELFF
j_gene: TRBJ2-2
v_gene: TRBV7-3

CDR3aa: CASSRPPGTGNYEQYF
j_gene: TRBJ2-7
v_gene: TRBV7-9

CDR3aa: CASSVDRDQPQHF
j_gene: TRBJ1-5
v_gene: TRBV5-1

CDR3aa: CAWSIGGTNVLTF
j_gene: TRBJ2-6
v_gene: TRBV30

CDR3aa: CASSLTQAANEKLFF
j_gene: TRBJ1-4
v_gene: TRBV7-9

CDR3aa: CASSPRTGVGDTQYF
j_gene: TRBJ2-3
v_gene: TRBV9

CDR3aa: CASSFSQGALGEQFF
j_gene: TRBJ2-1
v_gene: TRBV7-6

CDR3aa: CASSVESRNEQFF
j_gene: TRBJ2-1
v_gene: TRBV9

CDR3aa: CASSLAGSDGTQYF
j_gene: TRBJ2-5
v_gene: TRBV12-3/TRBV12-4

CDR3aa: CASSLASIQGLVSYEQYF
j_gene: TRBJ2-7
v_gene: TRBV11-1

CDR3aa: CASSYGQVGTEAFF
j_gene: TRBJ1-1
v_gene: TRBV6-2/TRBV6-3

CDR3aa: CSAPDTFSVHGTDTQYF
j_gene: TRBJ2-3
v_gene: TRBV20-1

CDR3aa: CASSQGRQSWNTEAFF
j_gene: TRBJ1-1
v_gene: TRBV4-3

CDR3aa: CSVEGGAQIYEQYF
j_gene: TRBJ2-7
v_gene: TRBV29-1

CDR3aa: CASSPSQSSTDTQYF
j_gene: TRBJ2-3
v_gene: TRBV5-4

CDR3aa: CASSYGEVGYNEQFF
j_gene: TRBJ2-1
v_gene: TRBV6-5

CDR3aa: CASSYGRGGGNSPLHF
j_gene: TRBJ1-6
v_gene: TRBV6-5

CDR3aa: CASSPTGTGGSTEAFF
j_gene: TRBJ1-1
v_gene: TRBV5-1

CDR3aa: CASRGQDGNQPQHF
j_gene: TRBJ1-5
v_gene: TRBV5-1

CDR3aa: CASSQSGAQQETQYF
j_gene: TRBJ2-5
v_gene: TRBV5-1

CDR3aa: CASTPEPYEQYF
j_gene: TRBJ2-7
v_gene: TRBV6-6

CDR3aa: CSVEGTSYSRETQYF
j_gene: TRBJ2-5
v_gene: TRBV29-1

CDR3aa: CASSYDRGRNYGYTF
j_gene: TRBJ1-2
v_gene: TRBV18

CDR3aa: CAWSPGGNTIYF
j_gene: TRBJ1-3
v_gene: TRBV30

CDR3aa: CASSIGRKTSYNSPLHF
j_gene: TRBJ1-6
v_gene: TRBV19

CDR3aa: CASSRDPDPNQPQHF
j_gene: TRBJ1-5
v_gene: TRBV5-1

CDR3aa: CSAKRGPNEKLFF
j_gene: TRBJ1-4
v_gene: TRBV29-1

CDR3aa: CSARDPGPAGTGELFF
j_gene: TRBJ2-2
v_gene: TRBV20-1

CDR3aa: CASRGDSYNEQFF
j_gene: TRBJ2-1
v_gene: TRBV6-5

CDR3aa: CASSQVASGGPIEQYF
j_gene: TRBJ2-7
v_gene: TRBV4-2

CDR3aa: CSVEEMDTNSYEQYF
j_gene: TRBJ2-7
v_gene: TRBV29-1

CDR3aa: CASSPRTWTDTQYF
j_gene: TRBJ2-3
v_gene: TRBV7-2

CDR3aa: CASSQELPRGGQGAQETQYF
j_gene: TRBJ2-5
v_gene: TRBV3-1

CDR3aa: CASSLSNEQFF
j_gene: TRBJ2-1
v_gene: TRBV7-9

CDR3aa: CASVTGVGTGELFF
j_gene: TRBJ2-2
v_gene: TRBV6-4

CDR3aa: CASRLTQFYSGNTIYF
j_gene: TRBJ1-3
v_gene: TRBV7-2

CDR3aa: CASSYGGRGLTEAFF
j_gene: TRBJ1-1
v_gene: TRBV6-5

CDR3aa: CASSQNRVQAFF
j_gene: TRBJ1-1
v_gene: TRBV4-3

CDR3aa: CSAARTGVGNTIYF
j_gene: TRBJ1-3
v_gene: TRBV20-1

CDR3aa: CASSQGERNTEAFF
j_gene: TRBJ1-1
v_gene: TRBV4-2

CDR3aa: CSARSLDSYNEQFF
j_gene: TRBJ2-1
v_gene: TRBV20-1

CDR3aa: CASSTGPHPTDTQYF
j_gene: TRBJ2-3
v_gene: TRBV19

CDR3aa: CASSTGARGTGELFF
j_gene: TRBJ2-2
v_gene: TRBV19

CDR3aa: CASSPPQGLQETQYF
j_gene: TRBJ2-5
v_gene: TRBV5-1

CDR3aa: CASKTVKNSNQPQHF
j_gene: TRBJ1-5
v_gene: TRBV6-2/TRBV6-3

CDR3aa: CASSPQRSRPNTEAFF
j_gene: TRBJ1-1
v_gene: TRBV7-9

CDR3aa: CASSYSRQGGEQFF
j_gene: TRBJ2-1
v_gene: TRBV6-5

CDR3aa: CASSQKDYGYAF
j_gene: TRBJ1-2
v_gene: TRBV7-7